Following are 17 T cell receptor beta chains from one sample sequenced in a study of PD-1 blockade in classical Hodgkin lymphoma. Assay: immunoSEQ multiplex PCR; the TCRdb copy retains only in-frame clones and omits some. Among fewer than 25,000 clones listed, 85% to 90% were seen once. Time point described: cycle 4 day 1 (C4D1), after more than 5 weeks of nivolumab. Every single patient, without exception, relapsed after autologous stem cell transplantation, and brentuximab vedotin exposure varied. The sample here was peripheral blood mononuclear cells (PBMCs), taken before the fourth cycle of nivolumab. Receptors originate from a human donor with classical Hodgkin lymphoma.

This chain links TRBV30 with TRBJ2-3, with 10 positions matching TRBD2. V was clipped by 1 base and J by 2 bases; unmatched bases: 3. CDR3 length: 15 residues. Germline V CDR1 and CDR2: GTSNPN, SVGIG (reference sequence). The CDR3 nucleotides are TGTGCCTGGAGTGGGACTAGCGGATCCACAGATACGCAGTATTTT. It translates to CAWSGTSGSTDTQYF.

The chain couples TRBV7-9 to TRBJ2-7; TRBD1 aligns across 8 bases. The germline V gene has CDR1 SEHNR and CDR2 FQNEAQ (reference sequence). The CDR3 has 14 amino acids. The J segment lost 4 bases and the V segment lost 2 bases, leaving 4 bases of the junction unmatched. The CDR3 nucleotides read TGTGCCAGCAGCTTAAGGGACAGGCTATACGAGCAGTACTTC. This codes for CASSLRDRLYEQYF.

V is TRBV29-1 and J is TRBJ2-2; D unresolved. Trimming took 2 bases from V and 1 from J, leaving 8 bases between them. Germline loops: CDR1 SQVTM, CDR2 ANQGSEA. This CDR3 contains 14 residues. CDR3: CSVELSLNTGELFF. CDR3 DNA: TGCAGCGTTGAACTCTCGTTGAACACCGGGGAGCTGTTTTTT.

The chain employs TRBV4-1 and TRBJ2-2; the D gene is possibly TRBD1 (6 bases). Trimming removed 1 base at V and 4 bases at J, with 22 bases between. This CDR3 comprises 19 residues. Per the germline V gene, CDR1 is MGHRA and CDR2 is YSYEKL. The CDR3 coding sequence is TGCGCCAGCAGCCAAGTTTCGAGGATATTACAGGGTGGCACCGGGGAGCTGTTTTTT. It specifies CASSQVSRILQGGTGELFF.

The chain carries TRBV5-1 and TRBJ2-1; D remains unclear. The V gene lost 3 bases and the J gene lost 5 bases, with 9 bases spanning the gap. The CDR3 length is 13 residues. Germline CDR1 is SGHRS and CDR2 is YFSETQ. CDR3 nucleotides: TGCGCCAGCAGCTCCTGGCAGAACAATGAGCAGTTCTTC. It is translated as CASSSWQNNEQFF.

The genes are TRBV6-1 and TRBJ2-3; D gene uncertain. Per germline, CDR1 MNHNS and CDR2 SASEGT. Trimming cost V 3 bases and J 2 bases, with 6 bases left between them. This CDR3 comprises 13 residues. The DNA for the CDR3 is TGTGCCAGCAGTGACCCAACCACAGATACGCAGTATTTT. It translates to CASSDPTTDTQYF.

The chain has TRBV7-2 and TRBJ1-1; 7 bases are a match to TRBD1. The CDR3 sequence is 13 residues long. Germline V gene data show CDR1 as SGHTA and CDR2 as FQGNSA. With 5 bases clipped from V and 1 base from J, the junction kept 1 base outside the gene matches. CDR3 loop: CASSRQGNTEAFF. CDR3 in DNA: TGTGCCAGCAGCAGACAGGGGAACACTGAAGCTTTCTTT.

This chain connects TRBV6-1 to TRBJ2-1, with a tentative D call TRBD1 (6 bases). V was cut by 6 bases and J by 13 bases, with 10 bases left in between. The germline V gene encodes CDR1 MNHNS and CDR2 SASEGT. The CDR3 loop spans 10 amino acids. The CDR3 DNA follows: TGTGCCAGCAGCAGGGGAGTTCAGTTCTTC. Translating gives CASSRGVQFF.

The chain has TRBV6-5 and TRBJ1-4, with a possible D match to TRBD1 (5 bases). Germline assignment: CDR1 MNHEY and CDR2 SVGAGI. V dropped 0 bases and J dropped 2 bases, with 7 bases sitting between them. CDR3 size: 15 residues. The chain's CDR3 is CASSYSAGTNEKLFF. The DNA of the CDR3 is TGTGCCAGCAGTTACTCGGCAGGGACTAATGAAAAACTGTTTTTT.

This clone was detected only once. V usage is TRBV7-9 and J usage is TRBJ2-3; 9 bases match TRBD2. The J segment lost 2 bases and the V segment lost 5 bases, leaving 8 bases of the junction unmatched. The CDR3 is 16 amino acids. Per the germline V gene, CDR1 is SEHNR and CDR2 is FQNEAQ (reference sequence). The CDR3 nucleotides are TGTGCCAGCAGCGCGAGCGGGGGGCCTTACACAGATACGCAGTATTTT. Translating gives CASSASGGPYTDTQYF.

The rearrangement joins TRBV6-5 to TRBJ2-7, with D unresolved. From germline, CDR1 is MNHEY and CDR2 SVGAGI. CDR3 length equals 11 residues. V was cut by 6 bases and J by 7 bases, with 10 bases left in between. The CDR3 loop is CASSHYEEQYF. The CDR3 DNA reads TGTGCCAGCAGCCACTACGAAGAGCAGTACTTC.

The genes are TRBV6-5 and TRBJ2-7; D gene unclear. The V gene lost 7 bases and the J gene lost 6 bases, with 7 bases spanning the gap. The germline V gene encodes CDR1 MNHEY and CDR2 SVGAGI. The CDR3 spans 10 residues. The CDR3: CASKLTEQYF. CDR3 sequence (DNA): TGTGCCAGCAAGTTAACCGAGCAGTACTTC.

The chain recombines TRBV27 with TRBJ2-3; 9 positions match TRBD2. The V segment lost 4 bases and the J segment 4 bases; nucleotides outside the gene matches: 15. From germline, CDR1 is MNHEY and CDR2 SMNVEV (reference sequence). The CDR3 consists of 18 residues. CDR3 nucleotide sequence: TGTGCCAGCAGTTATACCCCCCTGCGGGGGGGCGTCGCAGATACGCAGTATTTT. Translating it yields CASSYTPLRGGVADTQYF.

The chain's CDR3 is CASSSPNRGIETQYF. The CDR3 DNA is TGTGCCAGCAGTTCCCCGAACAGGGGGATAGAGACCCAGTACTTC. The J gene is TRBJ2-5, the V gene TRBV27; 8 nucleotides agree with TRBD1. CDR1 and CDR2 (germline): MNHEY, SMNVEV (reference sequence). The junction had 8 bases not matched to a gene; V was cut back by 4 bases and J by 4 bases. This CDR3 spans 15 amino acids.

DNA for the CDR3: TGTGCCAGCAGGACAGGGAGGGACTACGAGCAGTACTTC. Encoded protein: CASRTGRDYEQYF. The chain couples TRBV2 to TRBJ2-7; D is tentatively TRBD1 or TRBD2 (7 bases each). Looked up from germline, CDR1 is SNHLY and CDR2 is FYNNEI. The CDR3 runs to 13 residues. Trimming shortened V by 6 bases and J by 3 bases, and 12 bases separated the two germline ends.

The chain carries TRBV10-1 and TRBJ1-2; possibly TRBD1 for D (5 bases). The CDR3 is made up of 16 amino acids. Germline V gene data show CDR1 as WNHNN and CDR2 as SYGVQD (reference sequence). V was shortened by 3 bases and J by 3 bases, with 17 bases between the two germline ends. The CDR3 DNA is TGCGCCAGCAGTGACCAGACGGGACTCGGGTACTATGGCTACACCTTC. Translation gives CASSDQTGLGYYGYTF.

This clone has only one observation. The J gene is TRBJ2-2, the V gene TRBV6-1; unclear D gene. Deletions cut 1 base from V and 1 base from J, with 7 bases between. CDR3 size: 15 residues. Germline CDR1 MNHNS, CDR2 SASEGT. The CDR3 protein is CASSEGIGNTGELFF. Written as DNA, the CDR3 is TGTGCCAGCAGTGAAGGAATAGGGAACACCGGGGAGCTGTTTTTT.